This TCR beta chain was recovered during a study of T cells expressing NK-cell markers. Study-wide background: Obtained from sorted CD3+CD56+NKG2C+, CD3+CD56+NKG2C- and CD3+CD56-NKG2C+ T cells were the TCR beta repertoires.

The germline gives CDR1 DFQATT, CDR2 SNEGSKA (reference sequence). The CDR3 contains 12 residues. Concerning this clonotype: Its target is unknown.

Points from the study as a whole: Dominant NKG2C+ clonotype frequencies of roughly 1.0-7.5% of CD8+ T cells were measured in several donors.

For each CDR3 protein, TCRdb gives one entry from its re-call of the 5' RACE reads, without DNA. This sample carries fewer than 550,000 distinct CDR3 sequences, with more than 1.4% going to the ten biggest clones. This chain links TRBV20-1 with TRBJ2-7. The TCR comes from a woman aged 50 to 60 in good health. The sequenced sample was blood T cells: a sorted CD56 or NKG2C T cell subset, CD4+ or CD8+ T cells, or bulk PBMC T cells (not recorded which). CDR3 sequence: CSARDNRYEQYF.